A single T cell receptor beta chain is shown here with its context. The CDR3 consists of 15 residues. Trimming cost V 6 bases and J 2 bases; bases outside gene matches: 7. Germline loops: CDR1 SNHLY, CDR2 FYNNEI. The sample belongs to a study of blood T cell repertoires in COVID-19. Clones were read by immunoSEQ multiplex PCR, and TCRdb kept only the in-frame ones, dropping some. Of about 35,000 clones listed, roughly four fifths are singletons. The source of this sequence is a man older than 75 with active or convalescent COVID-19. The genes are TRBV2 and TRBJ1-1, with 9 nucleotides matching TRBD1. Sequenced input: peripheral blood. The CDR3 reads CASRLNTGGNTEAFF. In nucleotides, the CDR3 is TGTGCCAGCAGGCTTAACACAGGGGGCAACACTGAAGCTTTCTTT.